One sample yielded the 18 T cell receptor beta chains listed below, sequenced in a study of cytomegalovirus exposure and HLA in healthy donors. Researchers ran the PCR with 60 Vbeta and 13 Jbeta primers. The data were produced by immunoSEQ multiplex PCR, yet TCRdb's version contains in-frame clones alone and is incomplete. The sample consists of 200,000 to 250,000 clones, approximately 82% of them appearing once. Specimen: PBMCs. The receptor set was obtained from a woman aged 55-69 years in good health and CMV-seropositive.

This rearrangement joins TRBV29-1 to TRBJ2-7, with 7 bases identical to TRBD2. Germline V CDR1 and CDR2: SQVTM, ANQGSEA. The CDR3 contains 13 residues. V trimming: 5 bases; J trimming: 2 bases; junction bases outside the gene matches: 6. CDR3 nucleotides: TGCAGCGTTCTACTAGCGCAGGCCTACGAGCAGTACTTC. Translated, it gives CSVLLAQAYEQYF.

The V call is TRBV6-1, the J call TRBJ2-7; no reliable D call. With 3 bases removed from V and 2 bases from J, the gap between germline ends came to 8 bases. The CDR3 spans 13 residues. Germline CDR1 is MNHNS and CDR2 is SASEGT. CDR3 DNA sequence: TGTGCCAGCAGTGAGGGCAAGCCCTACGAGCAGTACTTC. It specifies CASSEGKPYEQYF.

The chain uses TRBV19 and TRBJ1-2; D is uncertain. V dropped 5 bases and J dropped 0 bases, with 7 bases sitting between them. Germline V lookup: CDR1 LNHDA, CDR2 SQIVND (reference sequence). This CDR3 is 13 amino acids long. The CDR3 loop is CASSPDTNYGYTF. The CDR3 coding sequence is TGTGCCAGTAGTCCAGACACTAACTATGGCTACACCTTC. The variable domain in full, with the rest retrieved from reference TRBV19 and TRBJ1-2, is DGGITQSPKYLFRKEGQNVTLSCEQNLNHDAMYWYRQDPGQGLRLIYYSQIVNDFQKGDIAEGYSVSREKKESFPLTVTSAQKNPTAFYLCASSPDTNYGYTFGSGTRLTVV.

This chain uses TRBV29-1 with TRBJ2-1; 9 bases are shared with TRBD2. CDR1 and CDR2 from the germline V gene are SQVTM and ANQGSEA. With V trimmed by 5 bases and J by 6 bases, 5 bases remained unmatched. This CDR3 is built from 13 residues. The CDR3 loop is CSVLGTSSNEQFF. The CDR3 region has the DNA TGCAGCGTTTTGGGGACTAGCAGCAATGAGCAGTTCTTC.

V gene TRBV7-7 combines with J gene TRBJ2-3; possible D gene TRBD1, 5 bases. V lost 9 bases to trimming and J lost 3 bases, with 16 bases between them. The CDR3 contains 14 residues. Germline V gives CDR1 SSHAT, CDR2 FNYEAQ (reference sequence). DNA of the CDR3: TGTGCCAGTTCTGACAGTACCGCAACAGATACGCAGTATTTT. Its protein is CASSDSTATDTQYF.

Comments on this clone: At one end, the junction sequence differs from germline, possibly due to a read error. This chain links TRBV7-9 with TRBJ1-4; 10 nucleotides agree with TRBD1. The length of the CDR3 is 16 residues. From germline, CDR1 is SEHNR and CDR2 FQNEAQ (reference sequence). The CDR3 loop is CSSSFRLDRGREKLFF. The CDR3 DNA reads TGTTCCAGCAGCTTCCGCCTGGACAGGGGGAGGGAAAAACTGTTTTTT. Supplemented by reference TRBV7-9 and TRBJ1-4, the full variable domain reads DTGVSQNPRHKITKRGQNVTFRCDPISEHNRLYWYRQTLGQGPEFLTYFQNEAQLEKSRLLSDRFSAERPKGSFSTLEIQRTEQGDSAMYLCSSSFRLDRGREKLFFGSGTQLSVL.

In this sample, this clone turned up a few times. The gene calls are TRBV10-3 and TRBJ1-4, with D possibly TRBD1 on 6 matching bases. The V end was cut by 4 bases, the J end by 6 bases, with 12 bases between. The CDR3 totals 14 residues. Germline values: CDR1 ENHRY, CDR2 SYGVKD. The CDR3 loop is CAISGAGVDEKLFF. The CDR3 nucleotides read TGTGCCATCAGTGGGGCAGGGGTGGATGAAAAACTGTTTTTT.

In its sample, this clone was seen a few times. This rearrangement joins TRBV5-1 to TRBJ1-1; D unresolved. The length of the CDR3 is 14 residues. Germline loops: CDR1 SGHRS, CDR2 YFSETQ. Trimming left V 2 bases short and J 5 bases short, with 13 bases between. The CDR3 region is CASSFNGDNTEAFF. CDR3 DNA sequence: TGCGCCAGCAGCTTTAATGGTGACAATACTGAAGCTTTCTTT. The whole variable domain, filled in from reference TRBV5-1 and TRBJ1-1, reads KAGVTQTPRYLIKTRGQQVTLSCSPISGHRSVSWYQQTPGQGLQFLFEYFSETQRNKGNFPGRFSGRQFSNSRSEMNVSTLELGDSALYLCASSFNGDNTEAFFGQGTRLTVV.

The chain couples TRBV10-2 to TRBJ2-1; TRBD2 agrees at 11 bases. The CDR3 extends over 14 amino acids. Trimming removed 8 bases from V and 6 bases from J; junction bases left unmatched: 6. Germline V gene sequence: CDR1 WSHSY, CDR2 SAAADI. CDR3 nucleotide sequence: TGCGCCAGCTCCGTAGCGGGAGGGCGCAATGAGCAGTTCTTC. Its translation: CASSVAGGRNEQFF.

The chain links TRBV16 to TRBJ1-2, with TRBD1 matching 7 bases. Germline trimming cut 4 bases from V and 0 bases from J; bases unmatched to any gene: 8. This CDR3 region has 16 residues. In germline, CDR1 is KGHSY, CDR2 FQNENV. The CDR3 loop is CASSPEGAPSNYGYTF. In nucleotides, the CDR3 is TGTGCCAGCAGCCCCGAGGGGGCCCCCTCTAACTATGGCTACACCTTC. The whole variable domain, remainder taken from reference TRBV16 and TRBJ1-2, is GEEVAQTPKHLVRGEGQKAKLYCAPIKGHSYVFWYQQVLKNEFKFLISFQNENVFDETGMPKERFSAKCLPNSPCSLEIQATKLEDSAVYFCASSPEGAPSNYGYTFGSGTRLTVV.

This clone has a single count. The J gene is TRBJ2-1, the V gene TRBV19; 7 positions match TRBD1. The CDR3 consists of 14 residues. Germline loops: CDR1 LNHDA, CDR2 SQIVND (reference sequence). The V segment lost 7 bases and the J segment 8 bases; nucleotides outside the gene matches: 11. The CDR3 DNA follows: TGTGCCAGTAAGGCTGGGACAGTTCGGTATGAGCAGTTCTTC. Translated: CASKAGTVRYEQFF.

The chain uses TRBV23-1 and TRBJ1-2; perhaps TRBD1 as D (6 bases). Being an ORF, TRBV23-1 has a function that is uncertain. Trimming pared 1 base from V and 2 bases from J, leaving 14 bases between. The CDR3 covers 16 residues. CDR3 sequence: CASSQLRGIFNYGYTF. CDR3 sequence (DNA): TGCGCCAGCAGTCAATTGAGGGGGATTTTCAACTATGGCTACACCTTC.

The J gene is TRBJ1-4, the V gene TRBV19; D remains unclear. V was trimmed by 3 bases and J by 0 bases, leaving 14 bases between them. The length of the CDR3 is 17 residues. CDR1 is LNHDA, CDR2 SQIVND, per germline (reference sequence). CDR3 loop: CASSMRASLTTNEKLFF. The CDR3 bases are TGTGCCAGTAGTATGCGGGCCAGCCTAACAACTAATGAAAAACTGTTTTTT.

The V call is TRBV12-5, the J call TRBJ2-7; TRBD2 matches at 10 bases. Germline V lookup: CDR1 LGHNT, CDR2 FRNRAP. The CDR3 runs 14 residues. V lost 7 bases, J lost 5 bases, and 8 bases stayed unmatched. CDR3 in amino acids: CASAQGLAFHEQYF. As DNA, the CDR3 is TGTGCTAGTGCCCAGGGACTAGCGTTCCACGAGCAGTACTTC.

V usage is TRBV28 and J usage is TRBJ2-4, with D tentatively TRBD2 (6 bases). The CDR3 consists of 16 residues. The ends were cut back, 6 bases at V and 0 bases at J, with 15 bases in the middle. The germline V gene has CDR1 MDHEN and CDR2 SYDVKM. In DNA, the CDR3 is TGTGCCAGCAGCCCGGGACTGATACTAGCCAAAAACATTCAGTACTTC. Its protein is CASSPGLILAKNIQYF.

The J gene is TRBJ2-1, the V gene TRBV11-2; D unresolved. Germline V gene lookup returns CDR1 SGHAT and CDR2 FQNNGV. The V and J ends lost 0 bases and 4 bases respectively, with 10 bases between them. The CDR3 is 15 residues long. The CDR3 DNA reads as TGTGCCAGCAGCTTAGAACACGGGTTATACAATGAGCAGTTCTTC. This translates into CASSLEHGLYNEQFF.

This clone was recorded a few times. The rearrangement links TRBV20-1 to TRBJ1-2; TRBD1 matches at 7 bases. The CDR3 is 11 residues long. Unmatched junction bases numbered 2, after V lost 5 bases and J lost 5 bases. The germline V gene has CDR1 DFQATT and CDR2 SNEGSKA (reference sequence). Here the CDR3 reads CSAEGAYGYTF. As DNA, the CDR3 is TGCAGTGCTGAGGGGGCGTATGGCTACACCTTC.

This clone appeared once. The CDR3 region is CASSLAPTGPSGNEQFF. In DNA, the CDR3 is TGTGCCAGCAGCTTGGCCCCGACAGGGCCCTCAGGCAATGAGCAGTTCTTC. This chain uses TRBV5-6 with TRBJ2-1, with 7 bases aligning to TRBD1. With V trimmed by 0 bases and J by 6 bases, 12 bases remained unmatched. The V gene's germline CDR1 is SGHDT and CDR2 YYEEEE. The CDR3 runs 17 residues.